The 23 T cell receptor beta chains given below trace back to one sample, sequenced in a study of T-cell reconstitution after alpha-beta-depleted transplantation in children. Unique molecular identifiers were incorporated when the TCRbeta library was constructed. One entry per CDR3 protein, called by TCRdb with MiXCR from the PCR reads. The data hold roughly 310,000 distinct CDR3 sequences, with around 25% observed a single time. This sample comprised PBMCs, mostly from graft donor cells, obtained 180 days after TCRalphabeta/CD19-depleted stem cell transplant. These receptors were obtained from a male patient younger than 18 who had a stem cell transplant for acute lymphoblastic leukemia, so the T cells may come from the graft donor.

Regarding this clonotype: At one of its ends the junction is not consistent with the germline gene, which may arise from a read error. The chain combines TRBV5-1 with TRBJ1-2, with D possibly being TRBD1 (5 bases). The germline V gene has CDR1 SGHRS and CDR2 YFSETQ. This CDR3 comprises 13 residues. The CDR3 DNA reads as TGCGCCCGCAGCTTAGAAGGGGTCTATGGCTACACCTTC. Translation gives CARSLEGVYGYTF.

This clonotype was seen only a few times. V usage is TRBV10-3 and J usage is TRBJ1-5; 7 positions agree with TRBD1. CDR1 and CDR2 from the germline V gene are ENHRY and SYGVKD. V shed 7 bases, J shed 5 bases, and the junction held 11 bases outside the gene matches. This CDR3 spans 15 amino acids. This chain's CDR3 is CAITPGTDPDQPQHF. The CDR3 DNA sequence: TGTGCCATCACCCCTGGGACAGACCCAGATCAGCCCCAGCATTTT.

In this sample, this clonotype turned up a few times. The chain carries TRBV15 and TRBJ2-1, with TRBD2 matching 13 bases. The CDR3 spans 18 residues. The V segment lost 0 bases and the J segment 5 bases; nucleotides outside the gene matches: 7. The germline gives CDR1 LNHNV, CDR2 YYDKDF (reference sequence). For the CDR3, the DNA is TGTGCCACCAGCAGAGATGGGACTAGCGGGAACCTTGACAATGAGCAGTTCTTC. The encoded protein is CATSRDGTSGNLDNEQFF.

This clonotype has only a few counts. The chain has TRBV5-1 and TRBJ2-1; no reliable D call. The germline V gene encodes CDR1 SGHRS and CDR2 YFSETQ. V gave up 0 bases and J gave up 2 bases, with 15 bases separating them. The CDR3 runs to 17 residues. CDR3 residues: CASSLAVSPVPYNEQFF. The DNA of the CDR3 is TGCGCCAGCAGCTTGGCCGTGTCACCAGTCCCCTACAATGAGCAGTTCTTC.

Comments on this clonotype: One junction end disagrees with the germline gene, perhaps due to a read error. The rearrangement uses TRBV20-1 and TRBJ1-2, with TRBD1 identical over 9 bases. The length of the CDR3 is 13 residues. CDR1 is DFQATT and CDR2 is SNEGSKA in the germline V gene (reference sequence). CDR3 sequence: CSAPGQGRSVSAF. In DNA, the CDR3 is TGCAGTGCCCCCGGACAGGGGAGGTCTGTGAGTGCCTTC.

CDR3: CASSFGGYQPQHF. The CDR3 DNA is TGTGCCAGCAGTTTTGGAGGCTATCAGCCCCAGCATTTT. The V call is TRBV25-1, the J call TRBJ1-5; D uncertain. The CDR3 extends over 13 amino acids. The V gene lost 5 bases and the J gene lost 5 bases, with 10 bases spanning the gap. Germline V gives CDR1 MGHDK, CDR2 SYGVNS.

The V gene is TRBV12-3 or TRBV12-4, the J gene TRBJ2-1; D perhaps matches TRBD1 (6 bases). This CDR3 region has 15 residues. V lost 1 base to trimming and J lost 2 bases, with 9 bases between them. The CDR3 here is CASSLGQVPYNEQFF. In DNA, the CDR3 is TGTGCCAGCAGTTTAGGACAGGTCCCCTACAATGAGCAGTTCTTC.

CDR3 DNA sequence: TGTGCCAGCAGCTTACCCCCCGGGACAGGGGTAGAGACCCAGTACTTC. Translated, it gives CASSLPPGTGVETQYF. V is TRBV7-9 and J is TRBJ2-5; 10 nucleotides align to TRBD1. V shed 2 bases and J 4 bases; nucleotides not matched to a gene: 7. Germline V gene data show CDR1 as SEHNR and CDR2 as FQNEAQ (reference sequence). This CDR3 contains 16 residues.

This clonotype was recorded once. This rearrangement joins TRBV28 to TRBJ1-1; maybe TRBD1 (6 bases). The V gene's germline CDR1 is MDHEN and CDR2 SYDVKM. With 5 bases removed from V and 7 bases from J, the gap between germline ends came to 11 bases. The CDR3 has 12 residues. CDR3 in DNA: TGTGCCAGCAGTGTAGGGGGTTTTGAAGCTTTCTTT. Translated: CASSVGGFEAFF.

The chain carries TRBV12-3 or TRBV12-4 and TRBJ2-7, with 14 bases fitting TRBD2. Trimming at V came to 4 bases and at J to 2 bases, leaving 4 bases not matched to a gene. The CDR3 is made up of 16 amino acids. CDR3: CASSYGTSGGTYEQYF. CDR3 sequence (DNA): TGTGCCAGCAGTTACGGGACTAGCGGGGGAACCTACGAGCAGTACTTC.

This sequence joins TRBV29-1 and TRBJ2-7; D assignment may be TRBD1 or TRBD2 (5 bases each). Trimming shortened V by 5 bases and J by 2 bases, and 13 bases separated the two germline ends. CDR1 SQVTM and CDR2 ANQGSEA come from the germline V gene. The CDR3 runs 13 residues. The CDR3: CSVFRDGAYEQYF. The CDR3 nucleotides read TGCAGCGTTTTCCGGGACGGAGCCTACGAGCAGTACTTC.

This clonotype was seen more than once but under ten times. The V gene is TRBV5-1, the J gene TRBJ2-7; D perhaps matches TRBD1 (6 bases). The CDR3 sequence is 15 residues long. The V and J ends lost 3 bases and 1 base respectively, with 14 bases between them. Germline lookup yields CDR1 SGHRS and CDR2 YFSETQ. Here the CDR3 reads CASSSTGTASYEQYF. CDR3 coding DNA: TGCGCCAGCAGCTCCACAGGGACCGCATCCTACGAGCAGTACTTC.

This clonotype was found a few times. This sequence joins TRBV27 and TRBJ1-1; possible D gene TRBD1, 5 bases. The germline gives CDR1 MNHEY, CDR2 SMNVEV (reference sequence). Trimming pared 3 bases from V and 5 bases from J, leaving 10 bases between. There are 13 residues in the CDR3. The CDR3, as DNA: TGTGCCAGCAGTTTCCAGGGATGGACTGAAGCTTTCTTT. This gives the protein CASSFQGWTEAFF.

The genes are TRBV6-5 and TRBJ2-7; 9 bases are shared with TRBD2. This CDR3 region has 17 residues. Unmatched junction bases numbered 12, after V lost 2 bases and J lost 4 bases. Germline CDR1 is MNHEY and CDR2 is SVGAGI. The CDR3 bases are TGTGCCAGCAGTTACGTATTACCGGGACTAGCAAATTACGAGCAGTACTTC. This codes for CASSYVLPGLANYEQYF.

The chain links TRBV7-9 to TRBJ2-3; tentative D call: TRBD2 (5 bases). The CDR3 is 13 residues long. Germline CDR1 reads SEHNR; CDR2 reads FQNEAQ (reference sequence). V dropped 3 bases and J dropped 3 bases, with 7 bases sitting between them. The CDR3 sequence is CASSFGNTDTQYF. The CDR3 coding sequence is TGTGCCAGCAGCTTCGGGAATACAGATACGCAGTATTTT.

This clonotype was observed a handful of times. This chain links TRBV5-1 with TRBJ2-7, with no clear D. Germline V CDR1 and CDR2: SGHRS, YFSETQ. Trimming cost V 3 bases and J 6 bases, with 22 bases left between them. CDR3 size: 16 residues. The CDR3 DNA sequence: TGCGCCAGCAGCTACGACCCTGACCCGGATGGTGGCGAGCAGTACTTC. Its translation is CASSYDPDPDGGEQYF. Based on the CDR3 plus reference TRBV5-1 and TRBJ2-7, the full variable domain is KAGVTQTPRYLIKTRGQQVTLSCSPISGHRSVSWYQQTPGQGLQFLFEYFSETQRNKGNFPGRFSGRQFSNSRSEMNVSTLELGDSALYLCASSYDPDPDGGEQYFGPGTRLTVT.

This clonotype has just a few counts. The rearrangement links TRBV29-1 to TRBJ2-2; tentative D call: TRBD1 (5 bases). With 7 bases removed from V and 4 bases from J, the gap between germline ends came to 16 bases. The CDR3 consists of 14 residues. Germline lookup yields CDR1 SQVTM and CDR2 ANQGSEA. The CDR3 here is CSGQGIRGTGELFF. CDR3 nucleotide sequence: TGCAGCGGGCAGGGTATCAGAGGCACCGGGGAGCTGTTTTTT.

Only a few counts were recorded for this clonotype. V and J are TRBV18 and TRBJ2-1; TRBD2 might be the D (6 bases). Trimming left V 0 bases short and J 5 bases short, with 14 bases between. CDR1 is KGHSH and CDR2 is LQKENI in the germline V gene. This CDR3 is built from 16 residues. CDR3 region: CASSPPGLPLNNEQFF. For the CDR3, the DNA is TGTGCCAGCTCACCACCGGGACTCCCTTTAAACAATGAGCAGTTCTTC.

The V and J genes are TRBV10-3 and TRBJ2-3, with 12 bases lining up with TRBD2. Germline V gene lookup returns CDR1 ENHRY and CDR2 SYGVKD. The CDR3 has 18 amino acids. With 2 bases clipped from V and 1 base from J, the junction kept 7 bases outside the gene matches. CDR3 bases: TGTGCCATCAGTGAGCCGACTAGCGGGAGTCGTCGCACAGATACGCAGTATTTT. Its protein product is CAISEPTSGSRRTDTQYF.

This clonotype was counted a few times. This chain joins TRBV7-7 and TRBJ2-3; 10 nucleotides line up with TRBD2. Germline loops: CDR1 SSHAT, CDR2 FNYEAQ (reference sequence). CDR3 length: 16 residues. V was pared by 5 bases and J by 5 bases, with 10 bases of the junction left unmatched. The CDR3 loop is CASSRSLAGAGDTQYF. In nucleotides, the CDR3 is TGTGCCAGCAGCAGATCCCTAGCGGGAGCTGGAGATACGCAGTATTTT.

CDR3 residues: CASSRRVNTEAFF. The CDR3 DNA reads as TGTGCCAGTAGTAGAAGGGTGAACACTGAAGCTTTCTTT. V usage is TRBV19 and J usage is TRBJ1-1, with D unclear. Germline assignment: CDR1 LNHDA and CDR2 SQIVND (reference sequence). The CDR3 covers 13 residues. V lost 4 bases and J 0 bases, leaving 6 bases between the germline ends.

About this clonotype: An end of the junction differs from the germline gene, which may be a read error. The genes are TRBV12-3 or TRBV12-4 and TRBJ2-5, with D uncertain. The CDR3 runs 11 residues. The CDR3 spells CASSLGPKRDF. CDR3 sequence (DNA): TGTGCCAGCAGCCTCGGACCGAAGAGAGACTTC.

This clonotype was observed a few times. The chain uses TRBV29-1 and TRBJ2-2, with a tentative D call TRBD1 (5 bases). The CDR3 loop spans 13 amino acids. CDR1 SQVTM and CDR2 ANQGSEA come from the germline V gene. V lost 4 bases to trimming and J lost 3 bases, with 9 bases between them. CDR3 amino acids: CSVGWGYTGELFF. CDR3 DNA sequence: TGCAGCGTTGGATGGGGCTACACCGGGGAGCTGTTTTTT.